This T cell receptor beta chain emerged from a study of blood T cell repertoires in COVID-19 (dated by TCRdb to the early 2020s). For context, the study as a whole: The collaborator samples originated in the United States, Italy and Spain and spanned the acute and convalescent phases of COVID-19. The samples were drawn from the first 160 participants of the ongoing ImmuneRACE study and from over a thousand subjects provided by 6 global collaborators. Where HLA class I and class II types were available, the types were taken from metadata supplied by the sample provider, not from assay-based typing. Sample metadata almost always included a de-identified subject ID, COVID-19 status, age in years and sex. Subjects who had been exposed to COVID-19, were actively infected with it, or had recovered from it provided the deeply sampled blood TCRbeta repertoires that made up the dataset. The prospective study material was composed of cDNA or gDNA derived from T cells, B-cell-depleted T cells, or PBMCs. A freely available public database, intended as a resource for researchers studying the immune response to SARS-CoV-2, is where the repertoires were released.

Taken from cysteine to phenylalanine, the CDR3 has 15 residues. Here the CDR3 DNA is all that survives: 45 bases in frame from base 1. Trimming takes 3 bases from V and 1 base from J, and the germline ends sit 10 bases apart. Based on the germline V gene, the CDR1 and CDR2 sequences are KGHSH and LQKENI. As for this clone: Its target antigen remains unknown. One base away there is no much larger clone; base qualities are not given.

The immunoSEQ Assay, a bias-controlled multiplex PCR, was used to amplify TCRbeta CDR3 regions from genomic DNA. The source study handled its data this way. The number of nucleated cells in each sample was estimated from the amplification of reference gene primers within the assay. To quantify the absolute abundance of each unique TCRbeta CDR3 rearrangement, sequence reads were collapsed and filtered. For each sample, productive Simpson clonality was calculated as the square root of Simpson's diversity index across productive rearrangements. Imported from immuneACCESS, the table was reduced by TCRdb to in-frame sequences with V and J called. These copies leave out some clones; in studies compared against another copy, an unresolved V gene accounts for under half, and the cause of the remainder is not known. Clonal size and the V and J genes are those of that table, whereas D and trimming came from the DNA. Within this sample are about 320,000 clones, with more than 90% of them counted one time only. 2% to 3% of the sample goes to the ten largest clones.

The full study reports these points: The quantity of clinical and demographic metadata differed by source and by participant and was supplied without curation.

Enrolling through a virtual design, the prospective study's participants ranged in age from roughly 18 to 89 years and lived across roughly 24 United States geographic areas. To assign participants to cohorts, the prospective study relied on clinical history that participants themselves reported in a screening survey and a study questionnaire. For ImmuneRACE Cohort 3, a participant was defined as recovered based on two consecutive negative NP/OP PCR tests, clearance by a healthcare professional, or resolution of symptoms. In the prospective study, mobile phlebotomists collected whole blood, serum and a nasopharyngeal or oropharyngeal swab from each participant. Participants in the prospective study had the option to provide additional blood draws and questionnaires over a 2-month period. Prospective study blood samples were shipped either frozen or at room temperature before DNA extraction.

The chain is made from TRBV18 and TRBJ2-1, with an unclear D gene assignment. This receptor was identified in a man in his sixties who had recovered from COVID-19. Sequencing was performed on PBMCs or T cells enriched from blood (not recorded which). The CDR3 protein: CASSPNVYSYNEQFF. The DNA is TGTGCCAGCTCACCGAACGTCTATTCCTACAATGAGCAGTTCTTC. Reference TRBV18 and TRBJ2-1 proteins supply the regions before and after the CDR3; the full variable domain is: NAGVMQNPRHLVRRRGQEARLRCSPMKGHSHVYWYRQLPEEGLKFMVYLQKENIIDESGMPKERFSAEFPKEGPSILRIQQVVRGDSAAYFCASSPNVYSYNEQFFGPGTRLTVL.